A selection of T cell receptor beta chains follows, all from one sample in a study of blood T cell repertoires in COVID-19. Repertoires were generated with immunoSEQ multiplex PCR, while TCRdb's copy carries only in-frame clones and drops some. The table shows about 52,000 clones, with 75% to 90% occurring only once. Sequenced material: peripheral blood. The receptors derive from a human donor in a cohort sampled during active COVID-19. Both conserved end residues are part of each CDR3. A D gene is named only where the DNA matches it firmly. Size values are once, few and many counts, or a class for expanded clones, and some rows have none.

d_call clone_size j_call v_call cdr3_nt cdr3_aa
TRBD2 once TRBJ2-3 TRBV5-1 TGCGCCAGCAGCTTGGAGGCGGGAGGGTCGGGTACGCAGTATTTT CASSLEAGGSGTQYF
- - TRBJ1-1 TRBV18 TGTGCCAGCTCACTCGGGGAGGGGAACACTGAAGCTTTCTTT CASSLGEGNTEAFF
- - TRBJ1-3 TRBV7-8 TGTGCCAGCAGCTCCGTGTTACAGGGAACCTTATATTTT CASSSVLQGTLYF
TRBD1 - TRBJ2-2 TRBV11-2 TGTGCCAGCAGCCGGTGGGGACAGGGGAACACCGGGGAGCTGTTTTTT CASSRWGQGNTGELFF
TRBD2 - TRBJ2-7 TRBV19 TGTGCCAGTAGTCCGCCGGGACTAGCGGGGTCCTACGAGCAGTACTTC CASSPPGLAGSYEQYF
TRBD1 - TRBJ2-7 TRBV11-2 TGTGCCAGCAGCTTATTTGGGACAGGGCCCTACGAGCAGTACTTC CASSLFGTGPYEQYF
TRBD2 - TRBJ2-1 TRBV10-3 TGTGCCGCGGGACTAGCGGGGGGGAGTGAGCAGTTCTTC CAAGLAGGSEQFF
- - TRBJ2-1 TRBV18 TGTGCCAGCTCCCCACCAGAGGGGGACAATGAGCAGTTCTTC CASSPPEGDNEQFF
- - TRBJ2-5 TRBV19 TGTGCCAGTAGTATCCGACAGGAAGAGACCCAGTACTTC CASSIRQEETQYF
- - TRBJ1-4 TRBV5-1 TGCGCCAGCAGGCTAACTCCTTACAATGAAAAACTGTTTTTT CASRLTPYNEKLFF
TRBD2 - TRBJ2-5 TRBV6-7 TGTGCCAGCTCTCAACTGGCGGGAGAGCAAGAGACCCAGTACTTC CASSQLAGEQETQYF
TRBD1 - TRBJ2-2 TRBV12-5 TGTGCTAGTGGTTTGGGACAGGGGGCTTCCGGGGAGCTGTTTTTT CASGLGQGASGELFF
TRBD2 - TRBJ2-4 TRBV11-3 TGTGCCAGCAGCATGAATAGCGGGAGAGCCAAAAACATTCAGTACTTC CASSMNSGRAKNIQYF
- - TRBJ1-1 TRBV4-1 TGCGCCAGCAGCCCCTCACAGGCTGGCACTGAAGCTTTCTTT CASSPSQAGTEAFF
TRBD2 - TRBJ2-1 TRBV20-1 TGCAGTGCTAGTCCCCTAGCGGGAGGCAACAATGAGCAGTTCTTC CSASPLAGGNNEQFF
- few TRBJ1-3 TRBV7-9 TGTGCCAGCAGCCCCGGGACATTAGGAAACACCATATATTTT CASSPGTLGNTIYF
TRBD1 - TRBJ2-2 TRBV2 TGTGCCAGCAGTGCGGCCAGGGGGACAGGGAGCACCGGGGAGCTGTTTTTT CASSAARGTGSTGELFF
- once TRBJ1-6 TRBV19 TGTGCCAGTAGACAGGACCCAAGTTCACCCCTCCACTTT CASRQDPSSPLHF
- - TRBJ2-2 TRBV10-3 TGTGCCATCAGTGGGAAGGGGGGAGGGACGACCGGGGAGCTGTTTTTT CAISGKGGGTTGELFF
- - TRBJ1-1 TRBV18 TGTGCCAGCTCACCACGGCAGGGGAGCACTGAAGCTTTCTTT CASSPRQGSTEAFF
- - TRBJ2-2 TRBV7-3 TGTGCCAGCAGTTCAAAACAGGCAAGGGAGCTGTTTTTT CASSSKQARELFF
- - TRBJ2-3 TRBV5-8 TGTGCCAGCAGCCTGGCCCAGGGTACGCAGTATTTT CASSLAQGTQYF
TRBD1 few TRBJ1-3 TRBV19 TGTGCCAGTAGAAAGGCGGGACAGGGAAACACCATATATTTT CASRKAGQGNTIYF
TRBD2 - TRBJ2-1 TRBV28 TGTGCCAGCAGTTCCCCGGGGGGGGGAATCAATGAGCAGTTCTTC CASSSPGGGINEQFF
TRBD1 once TRBJ2-7 TRBV5-1 TGCGCCAGCAGCTTGCGGCCAGGGGGTACCTACGAGCAGTACTTC CASSLRPGGTYEQYF
TRBD1 - TRBJ2-7 TRBV6-1 TGTGCCAGCAGTGAAGACAGGGGCCCTTGGGGCGAGCAGTACTTC CASSEDRGPWGEQYF
- few TRBJ1-6 TRBV7-8 TGTGCCAGCAGCCGGTATGCGGCAGCCATTAATTCACCCCTCCACTTT CASSRYAAAINSPLHF
TRBD2 - TRBJ2-3 TRBV27 TGTGCCAGCAGTAGGGGACTAGCGGGAAGCACAGATACGCAGTATTTT CASSRGLAGSTDTQYF
- - TRBJ2-3 TRBV10-3 TGTGCCATCATGGAGGGGGGGGGCACAGATACGCAGTATTTT CAIMEGGGTDTQYF
- - TRBJ2-2 TRBV10-3 TGTGCCATCTCCCAGGGGCTCTACACCGGGGAGCTGTTTTTT CAISQGLYTGELFF
- - TRBJ1-5 TRBV2 TGTGCCAGCAGTGCCGACATACCAGAGCCCCAGCATTTT CASSADIPEPQHF
TRBD1 - TRBJ1-3 TRBV14 TGTGCCAGCAGCCAGTCAGGACAGGGGCGAAACACCATATATTTT CASSQSGQGRNTIYF
- - TRBJ2-1 TRBV2 TGTGCCAGCAGTGAATTCGGGTACAATGAGCAGTTCTTC CASSEFGYNEQFF
- - TRBJ2-7 TRBV6-5 TGTGCCAGCAACTCCGACACGACCTACGAGCAGTACTTC CASNSDTTYEQYF
TRBD2 once TRBJ2-7 TRBV5-1 TGCGCCAGCAGCTTCGGGGGGGCCAACGAGCAGTACTTC CASSFGGANEQYF
TRBD1 - TRBJ1-4 TRBV5-1 TGCGCCAGCAGCTTAAGAGGAGGACAGGGAGGAGAAAAACTGTTTTTT CASSLRGGQGGEKLFF
TRBD2 few TRBJ2-2 TRBV18 TGTGCCAGCTCACCTCGGGCTAGCGGGAGTATGTATGTCGGGGAGCTGTTTTTT CASSPRASGSMYVGELFF
- - TRBJ1-1 TRBV6-6 TGTGCCAGCAGTTACTCGAGCGGGATAAACACTGAAGCTTTCTTT CASSYSSGINTEAFF
TRBD1 - TRBJ2-2 TRBV19 TGTGCCAGTACGGACAGGCCGGTAGTCACCGGGGAGCTGTTTTTT CASTDRPVVTGELFF
- - TRBJ2-1 TRBV5-1 TGCGCCAGCAGCTTGGACGGGGGACAGAACAATGAGCAGTTCTTC CASSLDGGQNNEQFF
TRBD1 - TRBJ2-1 TRBV5-1 TGCGCCAGCAGCTACCTGGGACAGGGGGCCGAAGAGCAGTTCTTC CASSYLGQGAEEQFF